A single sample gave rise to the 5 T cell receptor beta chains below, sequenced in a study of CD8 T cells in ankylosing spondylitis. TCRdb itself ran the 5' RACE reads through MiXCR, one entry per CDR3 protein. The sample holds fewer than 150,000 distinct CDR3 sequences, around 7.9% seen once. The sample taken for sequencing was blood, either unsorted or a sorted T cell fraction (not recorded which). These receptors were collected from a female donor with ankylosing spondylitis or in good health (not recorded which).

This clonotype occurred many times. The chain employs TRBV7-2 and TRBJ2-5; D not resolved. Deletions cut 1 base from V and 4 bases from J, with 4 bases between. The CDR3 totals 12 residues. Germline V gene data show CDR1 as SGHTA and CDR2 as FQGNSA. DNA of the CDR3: TGTGCCAGCAGCTTAGTCGCAGAGACCCAGTACTTC. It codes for CASSLVAETQYF.

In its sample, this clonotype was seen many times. As DNA, the CDR3 is TGCGCCAGCGGATTTACTGCCTCCGAGCAGTACTTC. It specifies CASGFTASEQYF. This rearrangement joins TRBV5-1 to TRBJ2-7; unclear D gene. Per germline, CDR1 SGHRS and CDR2 YFSETQ. This CDR3 contains 12 residues. The V and J ends lost 7 bases and 6 bases respectively, with 14 bases between them.

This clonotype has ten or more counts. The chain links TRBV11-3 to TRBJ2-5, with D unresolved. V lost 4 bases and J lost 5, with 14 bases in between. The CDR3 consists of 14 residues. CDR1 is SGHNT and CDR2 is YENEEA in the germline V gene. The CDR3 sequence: CASSSFQAPETQYF. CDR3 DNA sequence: TGTGCCAGCAGCTCCTTTCAAGCGCCGGAGACCCAGTACTTC.

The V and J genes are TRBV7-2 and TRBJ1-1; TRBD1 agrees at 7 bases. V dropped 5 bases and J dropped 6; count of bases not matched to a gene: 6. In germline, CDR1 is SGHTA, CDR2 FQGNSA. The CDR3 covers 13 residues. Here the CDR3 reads CASSRQGGSEAFF. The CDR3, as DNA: TGTGCCAGCAGCAGACAGGGCGGGTCTGAAGCTTTCTTT.

The chain's CDR3 is CASSLDRTQETQYF. CDR3 nucleotides: TGCGCCAGCAGCTTGGACAGAACCCAAGAGACCCAGTACTTC. The V gene is TRBV4-1, the J gene TRBJ2-5; a weak D match, TRBD1 (6 bases). The CDR3 is 14 residues long. Trimming stripped 5 bases from V and 1 base from J, with 11 bases between. Germline values: CDR1 MGHRA, CDR2 YSYEKL.